These 13 T cell receptor beta chains were all obtained from the same sample, sequenced in a study of blood T cell repertoires in COVID-19. Clones were read by immunoSEQ multiplex PCR, and TCRdb kept only the in-frame ones, dropping some. There are fewer than 250,000 clones in the sample; roughly 85% occur only once, and roughly 3.8% lies in the top ten. Sequenced input: PBMCs or T cells enriched from blood (not recorded which). These receptors came from a middle-aged woman with acute COVID-19.

This clone appeared once. CDR3 nucleotide sequence: TGTGCCAGCAGTAACAGGGGAAAGAACACTGAAGCTTTCTTT. Translated: CASSNRGKNTEAFF. The chain is built from TRBV13 and TRBJ1-1, with TRBD1 matching 7 bases. The V gene's germline CDR1 is PRHDT and CDR2 FYEKMQ (reference sequence). There are 14 residues in the CDR3. Trimming removed 6 bases from V and 1 base from J; junction bases left unmatched: 5.

This rearrangement joins TRBV7-2 to TRBJ1-1; TRBD1 matches at 7 bases. The junction had 5 bases not matched to a gene; V was cut back by 0 bases and J by 4 bases. In germline, CDR1 is SGHTA, CDR2 FQGNSA. The CDR3 runs to 15 residues. The CDR3, as DNA: TGTGCCAGCAGCTTAGCGAGTGCAGGGGGCACTGAAGCTTTCTTT. It specifies CASSLASAGGTEAFF.

The chain links TRBV2 to TRBJ1-2; TRBD1 is a possible D gene (6 bases). From germline, CDR1 is SNHLY and CDR2 FYNNEI. The V and J ends lost 10 bases and 4 bases respectively, with 10 bases between them. The CDR3 has 11 amino acids. The DNA for the CDR3 is TGTGCCATAACAGGGCTCTATGGCTACACCTTC. Translated, it gives CAITGLYGYTF.

The chain has TRBV4-3 and TRBJ2-2; 11 nucleotides agree with TRBD1. This CDR3 spans 18 amino acids. V was pared by 2 bases and J by 7 bases, with 12 bases of the junction left unmatched. CDR1 is LGHNA and CDR2 is YSLEER in the germline V gene. The CDR3 nucleotides read TGCGCCAGCAGCCAAATACCTCGGACAGGGGGCGCGGGCGGGGAGCTGTTTTTT. It translates to CASSQIPRTGGAGGELFF.

V gene TRBV9 combines with J gene TRBJ2-1; unclear D gene. The CDR3 has 12 residues. The V gene lost 4 bases and the J gene lost 8 bases, with 10 bases spanning the gap. CDR1 SGDLS and CDR2 YYNGEE come from the germline V gene. CDR3 nucleotide sequence: TGTGCCAGCAGCCTCCGCGTGGATGAGCAGTTCTTC. This codes for CASSLRVDEQFF.

The chain links TRBV28 to TRBJ1-2; D is uncertain. This CDR3 has 13 residues. V gave up 3 bases and J gave up 8 bases, with 13 bases separating them. In germline, CDR1 is MDHEN, CDR2 SYDVKM. The CDR3 loop is CASSFARREGYTF. The DNA of the CDR3 is TGTGCCAGCAGTTTCGCGAGACGGGAAGGCTACACCTTC.

The chain employs TRBV18 and TRBJ2-1; TRBD2 might be the D (7 bases). The CDR3 loop spans 17 amino acids. Looked up from germline, CDR1 is KGHSH and CDR2 is LQKENI. V was cut by 0 bases and J by 0 bases, with 12 bases left in between. CDR3 sequence: CASSPPEGGASYNEQFF. In nucleotides, the CDR3 is TGTGCCAGCTCACCACCAGAGGGGGGGGCCTCCTACAATGAGCAGTTCTTC.

This chain's CDR3 is CASSPRRHISRGNYGYTF. In nucleotides, the CDR3 is TGTGCCAGCAGCCCCCGGAGGCACATTAGCAGAGGGAACTATGGCTACACCTTC. The chain is built from TRBV11-2 and TRBJ1-2; D ambiguous. Germline V gene sequence: CDR1 SGHAT, CDR2 FQNNGV. The V gene lost 5 bases and the J gene lost 2 bases, with 24 bases spanning the gap. This CDR3 has 18 amino acids.

This chain joins TRBV19 and TRBJ1-1, with 7 positions matching TRBD1. This CDR3 contains 15 residues. Germline lookup yields CDR1 LNHDA and CDR2 SQIVND (reference sequence). The trim removed 8 bases at V and 4 bases at J, leaving 13 bases unmatched. CDR3 coding DNA: TGTGCCAGTTTCTGGACAGGAAGGCCGCCCACTGAAGCTTTCTTT. Protein sequence: CASFWTGRPPTEAFF.

V gene TRBV29-1 combines with J gene TRBJ2-1; TRBD2 aligns across 9 bases. Germline CDR1 reads SQVTM; CDR2 reads ANQGSEA. The V gene end was trimmed by 0 bases and the J gene end by 9 bases; junction bases not matched to a gene: 12. CDR3 length: 16 residues. CDR3 coding DNA: TGCAGCGTTGAAGAGGAGGCGGGACTAGCCCCTTTTGAGCAGTTCTTC. Its translation: CSVEEEAGLAPFEQFF.

The V gene is TRBV5-1, the J gene TRBJ2-1, with a possible D match to TRBD2 (6 bases). V shed 0 bases and J shed 6 bases, with 19 bases lying between them. This CDR3 has 17 residues. Germline assignment: CDR1 SGHRS and CDR2 YFSETQ. The CDR3 sequence is CASSLGGLGEALNEQFF. For the CDR3, the DNA is TGCGCCAGCAGCTTGGGAGGTTTGGGGGAGGCCCTCAATGAGCAGTTCTTC.

Concerning this clone itself: The same CDR3 also results from other DNA sequences found in this sample. The rearrangement links TRBV18 to TRBJ2-3; the match to TRBD2 covers 9 bases. The germline CDR1 and CDR2 sequences are KGHSH and LQKENI. V was clipped by 1 base and J by 0 bases; unmatched bases: 8. The CDR3 extends over 18 amino acids. The CDR3 region has the DNA TGTGCCAGCTCACCACTGGGTCTAGCGGGGACTAGCACAGATACGCAGTATTTT. Protein sequence: CASSPLGLAGTSTDTQYF.

This chain connects TRBV19 to TRBJ1-5; D uncertain. This CDR3 comprises 14 residues. V was clipped by 4 bases and J by 4 bases, with 11 bases between them. CDR1 and CDR2 from the germline V gene are LNHDA and SQIVND (reference sequence). The CDR3 region is CASSRASSNQPQHF. In DNA form, the CDR3 reads TGTGCCAGTAGTAGGGCCTCTTCTAATCAGCCCCAGCATTTT.